This TCR beta chain was sequenced in a study of blood T cell repertoires in COVID-19 (dated by TCRdb to the early 2020s). Background for the entire study: Samples from collaborators originated in the United States, Italy and Spain and spanned both the acute and convalescent phases of COVID-19. The samples were drawn from two sources: the first 160 participants of the ongoing ImmuneRACE study, and 1,254 subjects contributed by 6 global collaborators. The material from the prospective study consisted of cDNA or gDNA derived from T cells, B-cell-depleted T cells, or PBMCs. Subjects who had been exposed to COVID-19, were actively infected with it, or had recovered from it provided the deeply sampled blood TCRbeta repertoires that made up the dataset. The sample metadata nearly always contained a de-identified subject ID, COVID-19 status, age in years and sex. Where HLA class I and class II types were available, the types were taken from metadata supplied by the sample provider, not from assay-based typing. A freely available public database, intended as a resource for researchers studying the immune response to SARS-CoV-2, is where the repertoires were released.

In the prospective study, participants were 18 to 89 years old, resided in fewer than 25 geographic areas of the United States, and were enrolled through a virtual design. Cohort assignment in the prospective study relied on participant-reported clinical history from a screening survey and a study questionnaire. For ImmuneRACE Cohort 3, a participant was defined as recovered based on two consecutive negative NP/OP PCR tests, clearance by a healthcare professional, or resolution of symptoms. Each participant in the prospective study had whole blood, serum and a nasopharyngeal or oropharyngeal swab collected by mobile phlebotomists. Prospective study participants could optionally give additional blood draws and questionnaires over an approximately 2-month period. Before DNA extraction, blood samples from the prospective study were shipped at room temperature or frozen. Paper-wide results and their limitations: Clinical and demographic metadata were provided uncurated, with the amount varying by source and participant.

As to this clone: Its binding antigen is unknown. The record has no base qualities; no much larger clone is one base away.

The immunoSEQ Assay, a bias-controlled multiplex PCR, was used to amplify TCRbeta CDR3 regions from genomic DNA. The authors' pipeline ran thus. Within the assay, amplification of reference gene primers was used to estimate how many nucleated cells each sample contained. Sequence reads were collapsed and filtered to measure the absolute abundance of every unique TCRbeta CDR3 rearrangement. For each sample, productive Simpson clonality was calculated as the square root of Simpson's diversity index over productive rearrangements. In TCRdb, the immuneACCESS table is reduced to in-frame sequences with V and J assigned. These tables do not hold every clone; where another copy was compared, an unresolved V gene accounts for under half, and the others remain unexplained. That table furnishes V, J and clone size, whereas the DNA furnished D and trimming. This sample gives about 480,000 clones in total; roughly 88% of them show up just once. The leading ten clones occupy roughly 1.9% of the sample.

The clonotype was recovered from a woman in her 40s who had recovered from COVID-19. Sequenced input: PBMCs or T cells enriched from blood (not recorded which).

In nucleotides, the sequence is TGCGCCAGCAGCCCCGACAGGGCCACCTACGAGCAGTACTTC. This encodes CASSPDRATYEQYF. This chain is built from TRBV5-1 and TRBJ2-7, and TRBD1 aligns with 7 junction nucleotides. After removal of 4 bases from V and 2 bases from J, the junction retains 6 bases not matched to a gene. There are 14 amino acids in the CDR3, from cysteine to phenylalanine inclusive. Only the CDR3 portion is preserved as DNA: 42 bases, with reading frame beginning at the first base. CDR1 and CDR2, per the germline V gene, are SGHRS and YFSETQ.